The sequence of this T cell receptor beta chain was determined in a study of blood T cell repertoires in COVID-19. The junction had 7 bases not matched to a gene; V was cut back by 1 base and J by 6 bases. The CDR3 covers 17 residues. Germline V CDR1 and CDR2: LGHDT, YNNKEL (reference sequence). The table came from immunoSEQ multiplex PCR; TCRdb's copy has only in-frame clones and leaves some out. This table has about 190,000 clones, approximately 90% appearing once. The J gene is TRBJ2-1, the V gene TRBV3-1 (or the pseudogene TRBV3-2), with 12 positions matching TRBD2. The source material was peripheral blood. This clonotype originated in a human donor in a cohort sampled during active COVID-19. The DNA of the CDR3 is TGTGCCAGCAGCCAAGTGGCTAGCGGGGGGGCCGGCAATGAGCAGTTCTTC. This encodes CASSQVASGGAGNEQFF.